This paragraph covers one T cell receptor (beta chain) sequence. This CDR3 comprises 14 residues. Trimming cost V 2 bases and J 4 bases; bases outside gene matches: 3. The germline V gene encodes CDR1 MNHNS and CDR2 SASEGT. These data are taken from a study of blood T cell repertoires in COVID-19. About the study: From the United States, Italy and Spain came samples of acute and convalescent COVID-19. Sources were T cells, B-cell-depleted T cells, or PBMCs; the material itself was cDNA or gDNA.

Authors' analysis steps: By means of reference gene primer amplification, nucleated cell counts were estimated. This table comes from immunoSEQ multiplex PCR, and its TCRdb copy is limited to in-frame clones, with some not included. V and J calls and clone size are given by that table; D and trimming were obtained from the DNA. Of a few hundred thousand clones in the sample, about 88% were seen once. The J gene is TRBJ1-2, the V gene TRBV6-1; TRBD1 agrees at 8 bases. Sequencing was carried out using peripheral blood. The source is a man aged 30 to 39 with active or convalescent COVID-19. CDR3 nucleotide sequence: TGTGCCAGCAGTGAAACAGGGGGTCCCTATGGCTACACCTTC. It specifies CASSETGGPYGYTF.